The present entry profiles one T cell receptor (beta chain) with its context. The sample comes from a study of cytomegalovirus exposure and HLA in healthy donors. Profiled with immunoSEQ multiplex PCR; TCRdb holds only in-frame clones, not every one. The sample records 100,000 to 150,000 clones, roughly 90% being singletons. The length of the CDR3 is 15 residues. With 6 bases removed from V and 7 bases from J, the gap between germline ends came to 21 bases. Germline-derived CDR1 and CDR2 are MDHEN and SYDVKM. The sequence was obtained from a woman between 18 and 30 years old in good health and CMV-seronegative. Sequencing was carried out using PBMCs. The chain uses TRBV28 and TRBJ1-1; D gene ambiguous. The CDR3 loop is CASSTPAGVSREAFF. In DNA form, the CDR3 reads TGTGCCAGCAGCACCCCGGCGGGCGTAAGTCGTGAAGCTTTCTTT.